Sequencing of this T cell receptor (beta chain) was carried out in a study of STAT5B mutations in CD4+ large granular lymphocyte leukemia. Sequencing was performed with immunoSEQ multiplex PCR; in TCRdb, only in-frame clones are kept and a portion is missing. The table lists more than 30,000 clones, around nine tenths of them singletons, with 0.41% in the top ten. Healthy controls were blood donor buffy coats. Germline V gives CDR1 SEHNR, CDR2 FQNEAQ (reference sequence). The V end was cut by 5 bases, the J end by 9 bases, with 20 bases between. The CDR3 sequence is 15 residues long. About this clone itself: The antigen remains unidentified.

The study, taken as a whole, reports: Without putative leukemic clones, patient CD4-sorted repertoires remained more clonal than healthy CD4+ repertoires. 8/27 top patient clones versus 2/35 control clones were TRBV06-family.

This TCR was recovered from a human donor in good health. Sequencing was performed on CD4+ T cells from blood buffy coats. The chain recombines TRBV7-9 with TRBJ2-1, with a tentative D call TRBD2 (5 bases). DNA for the CDR3: TGTGCCAGCAGCCCTCTTATGACTGGAGGCGGTGAGCAGTTCTTC. It is translated as CASSPLMTGGGEQFF.